This T cell receptor beta chain was documented in a study of cytomegalovirus exposure and HLA in healthy donors. Turning to this clone: The antigen is undetermined.

Whole-study results and caveats: Based on reports, TCR beta sequences accurately predicted HLA-A and HLA-B alleles for most subjects. In vitro, a few CMV-associated chains proved specific for CMV antigens. There were some public TCRs occurring in many donors, but most TCR sequences were rare.

Primers for the PCR totalled 60 Vbeta and 13 Jbeta. The assay was immunoSEQ multiplex PCR, and TCRdb's table has in-frame clones only and misses some. The sample consists of about 160,000 clones, 70% to 80% of them appearing once. Source material: PBMCs. The receptor was derived from a man aged 25-45 years in good health and CMV-seropositive.

In nucleotides, the CDR3 is TGTGCCAGCAGCTTCTCGGATGGCAGGGCGAGGGAGCAGTACTTC. It specifies CASSFSDGRAREQYF. V usage is TRBV7-6 and J usage is TRBJ2-7, with D perhaps matching TRBD1 (5 bases). Germline V gene data show CDR1 as SGHVS and CDR2 as FNYEAQ. V was trimmed by 3 bases and J by 7 bases, leaving 19 bases between them. This CDR3 contains 15 residues.